This note documents a single T cell receptor beta chain sequence. Germline V CDR1 and CDR2: ENHRY, SYGVKD. CDR3 size: 17 residues. After removal of 7 bases from V and 0 bases from J, the junction contained 5 bases not matched to a gene. The data derive from a study of PD-1 blockade in mismatch repair-deficient tumors. Some clones are missing from TCRdb's copy, which holds only in-frame ones; the method was immunoSEQ multiplex PCR. Of some 19,000 clones listed, over 70% are singletons. This receptor was identified in an adult with mismatch repair-deficient cancer. This chain links TRBV10-3 with TRBJ2-3; TRBD2 matches 15 bases. The sequences come from PBMCs, collected 52 weeks after starting pembrolizumab. CDR3 in amino acids: CAIKGTSGRRSTDTQYF. The DNA of the CDR3 is TGTGCCATCAAGGGGACTAGCGGGAGGCGTAGCACAGATACGCAGTATTTT.